This T cell receptor (beta chain) was recorded in a study of T-cell reconstitution after alpha-beta-depleted transplantation in children. Unique molecular identifiers were incorporated into the prepared TCRbeta library. TCRdb analysed the PCR reads with MiXCR anew, one entry per CDR3 protein. The sample carries around 370,000 distinct CDR3 sequences, 10% recorded once. Deletions cut 0 bases from V and 2 bases from J, with 10 bases between. The CDR3 runs 15 residues. Germline-derived CDR1 and CDR2 are SGHRS and YFSETQ. The origin of this receptor is a human donor who donated a stem cell graft to a child with acute lymphoblastic leukemia. The material was PBMCs from the stem cell graft donor, obtained from the stem cell graft. The rearrangement uses TRBV5-1 and TRBJ2-3; D is ambiguous. The CDR3 DNA follows: TGCGCCAGCAGCTTGGCCGGATCCCCCACAGATACGCAGTATTTT. Translated: CASSLAGSPTDTQYF.